These T cell receptor beta chains were read from a single sample in a study of siplizumab effects on memory and regulatory T cells. Produced via immunoSEQ multiplex PCR; TCRdb's table is partial and in-frame only. The table shows roughly 92,000 clones, with around 94% occurring only once. Sequencing was done on a sample of non-Treg CD4+ T cells sorted from blood. The receptor source for this set is a human donor in good health. Both conserved end residues are trimmed from each CDR3.

CDR3aa: AWSPGLTETQY; v_gene: TRBV30
CDR3aa: ASSLAGGGTHEQY; v_gene: TRBV5-1
CDR3aa: AWSPGTSGAQETQY; v_gene: TRBV30
CDR3aa: ASSFRTSSSVSSYNEQF; v_gene: TRBV5-1
CDR3aa: ASSYRTVPHFNYGYT; v_gene: TRBV7-9
CDR3aa: ASSRGTSGAYEQY; v_gene: TRBV5-4
CDR3aa: ASSLAGGSNTEAF; v_gene: TRBV5-4
CDR3aa: ASSLAGAVTYEQY; v_gene: TRBV7-2
CDR3aa: ASSFSGSLYEQY; v_gene: TRBV28
CDR3aa: AWSVPDIRQLYGYT; v_gene: TRBV30
CDR3aa: ASTPTSPRVSYGYT; v_gene: TRBV7-9
CDR3aa: ASSQLYGVSYEQY; v_gene: TRBV4-1
CDR3aa: ASSAGLAGGGQETQY; v_gene: TRBV9
CDR3aa: ASRRGGNRYEQY; v_gene: TRBV11-2
CDR3aa: ASSQAGTVISYEQY; v_gene: TRBV14
CDR3aa: ASSEAYSGANVLT; v_gene: TRBV6-1
CDR3aa: ASSLATGKGTEAF; v_gene: TRBV5-4
CDR3aa: ASSYLGDTGELF; v_gene: TRBV18
CDR3aa: ASSSQGRSYEQY; v_gene: TRBV5-4
CDR3aa: ASAGTFSPYEQY; v_gene: TRBV14
CDR3aa: ASSPNPYYGYT; v_gene: TRBV18
CDR3aa: ASMGLKNIQY; v_gene: TRBV28
CDR3aa: ASSVAFFGRVYNEQF; v_gene: TRBV9
CDR3aa: ASNTWVPGTF; v_gene: TRBV28
CDR3aa: ASSLGIGQPQH; v_gene: TRBV7-6
CDR3aa: ASSPHSVSREQY; v_gene: TRBV18
CDR3aa: ASSQDPGSRTSGLVTQY; v_gene: TRBV4-1
CDR3aa: ASSFHAKNIQY; v_gene: TRBV28
CDR3aa: ASREGPNSYNEQF; v_gene: TRBV6-5
CDR3aa: ASSLGLLAPIYNEQF; v_gene: TRBV5-1
CDR3aa: ASHPRKHTDTQY; v_gene: TRBV6-5